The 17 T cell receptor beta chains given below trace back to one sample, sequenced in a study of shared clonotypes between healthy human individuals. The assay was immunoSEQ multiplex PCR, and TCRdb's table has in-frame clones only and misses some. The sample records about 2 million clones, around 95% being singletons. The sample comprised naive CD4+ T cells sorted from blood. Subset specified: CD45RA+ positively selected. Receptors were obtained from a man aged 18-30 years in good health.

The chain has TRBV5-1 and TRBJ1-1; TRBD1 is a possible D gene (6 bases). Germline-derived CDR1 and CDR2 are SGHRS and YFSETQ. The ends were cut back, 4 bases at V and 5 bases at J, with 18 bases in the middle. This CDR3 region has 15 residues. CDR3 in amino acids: CASSPEGGTVTEAFF. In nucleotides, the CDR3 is TGCGCCAGCAGCCCGGAGGGGGGGACGGTGACTGAAGCTTTCTTT.

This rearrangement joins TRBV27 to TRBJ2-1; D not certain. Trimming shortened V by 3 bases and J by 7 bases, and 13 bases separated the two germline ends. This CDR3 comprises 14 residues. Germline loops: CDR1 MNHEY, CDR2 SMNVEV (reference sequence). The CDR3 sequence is CASSLSSYSNEQFF. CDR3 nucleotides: TGTGCCAGCAGTTTGTCTAGTTATAGTAATGAGCAGTTCTTC.

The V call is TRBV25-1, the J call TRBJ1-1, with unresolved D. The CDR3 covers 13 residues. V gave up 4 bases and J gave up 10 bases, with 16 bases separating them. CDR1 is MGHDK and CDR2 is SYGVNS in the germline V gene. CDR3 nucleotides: TGTGCCAGCAGTGGTCTCTCCCGAGGCACAGCTTTCTTT. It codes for CASSGLSRGTAFF.

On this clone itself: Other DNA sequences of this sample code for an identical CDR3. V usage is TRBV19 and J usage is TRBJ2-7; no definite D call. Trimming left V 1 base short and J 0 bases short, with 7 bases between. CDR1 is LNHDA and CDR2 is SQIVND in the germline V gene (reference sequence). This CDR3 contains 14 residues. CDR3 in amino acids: CASSIGGSSYEQYF. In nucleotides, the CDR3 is TGTGCCAGTAGTATAGGAGGAAGCTCCTACGAGCAGTACTTC.

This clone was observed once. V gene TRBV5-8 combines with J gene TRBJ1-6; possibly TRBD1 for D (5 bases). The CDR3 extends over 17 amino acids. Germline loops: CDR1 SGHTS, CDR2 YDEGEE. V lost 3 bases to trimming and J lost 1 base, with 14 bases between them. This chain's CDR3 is CASSSEGRGSYNSPLHF. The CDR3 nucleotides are TGTGCCAGCAGCTCGGAGGGAAGGGGTTCCTATAATTCACCCCTCCACTTT.

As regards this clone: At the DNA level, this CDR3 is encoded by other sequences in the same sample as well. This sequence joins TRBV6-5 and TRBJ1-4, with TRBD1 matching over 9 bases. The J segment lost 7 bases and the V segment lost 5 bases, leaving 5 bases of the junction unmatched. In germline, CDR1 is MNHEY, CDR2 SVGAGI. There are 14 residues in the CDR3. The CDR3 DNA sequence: TGTGCCAGCAGTCCAGACAGGGGGGGTGAAAAACTGTTTTTT. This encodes CASSPDRGGEKLFF.

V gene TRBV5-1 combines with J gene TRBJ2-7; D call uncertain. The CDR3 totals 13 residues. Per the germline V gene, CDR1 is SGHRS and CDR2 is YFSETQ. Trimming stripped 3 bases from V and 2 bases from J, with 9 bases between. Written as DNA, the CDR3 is TGCGCCAGCAGCTCGCGGTCCACCTACGAGCAGTACTTC. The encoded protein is CASSSRSTYEQYF. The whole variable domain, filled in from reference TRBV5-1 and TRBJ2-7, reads KAGVTQTPRYLIKTRGQQVTLSCSPISGHRSVSWYQQTPGQGLQFLFEYFSETQRNKGNFPGRFSGRQFSNSRSEMNVSTLELGDSALYLCASSSRSTYEQYFGPGTRLTVT.

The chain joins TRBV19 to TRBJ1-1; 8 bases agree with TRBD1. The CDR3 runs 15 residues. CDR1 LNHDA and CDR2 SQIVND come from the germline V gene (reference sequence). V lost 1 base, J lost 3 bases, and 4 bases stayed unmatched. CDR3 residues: CASSIVPGGHTEAFF. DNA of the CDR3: TGTGCCAGTAGTATAGTCCCAGGGGGCCACACTGAAGCTTTCTTT.

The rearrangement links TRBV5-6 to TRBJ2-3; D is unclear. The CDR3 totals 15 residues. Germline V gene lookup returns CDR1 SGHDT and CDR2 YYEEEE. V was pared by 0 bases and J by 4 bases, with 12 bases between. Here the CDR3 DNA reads TGTGCCAGCAGCTTGGGCCCCGACTGGGCAGATACGCAGTATTTT. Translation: CASSLGPDWADTQYF.

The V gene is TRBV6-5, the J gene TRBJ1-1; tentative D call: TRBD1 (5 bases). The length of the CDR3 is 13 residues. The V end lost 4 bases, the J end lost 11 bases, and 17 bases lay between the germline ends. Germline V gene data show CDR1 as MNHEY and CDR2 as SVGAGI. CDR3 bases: TGTGCCAGCAGTTCTGCAGGGAGAAATTATGCTTTCTTT. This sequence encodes CASSSAGRNYAFF.

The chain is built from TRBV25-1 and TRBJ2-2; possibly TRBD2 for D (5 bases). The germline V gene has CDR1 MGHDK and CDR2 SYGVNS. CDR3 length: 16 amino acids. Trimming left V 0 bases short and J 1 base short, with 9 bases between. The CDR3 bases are TGTGCCAGCAGTGAATATTCAAGCGGGAACACCGGGGAGCTGTTTTTT. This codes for CASSEYSSGNTGELFF.

The CDR3 DNA follows: TGTGCCACCAATCTGGGTGGACAGATGAACTATGGCTACACCTTC. It is translated as CATNLGGQMNYGYTF. The chain joins TRBV7-2 to TRBJ1-2; TRBD1 might be the D (6 bases). Deletions cut 10 bases from V and 2 bases from J, with 20 bases between. CDR1 is SGHTA, CDR2 FQGNSA, per germline. CDR3 length: 15 amino acids.

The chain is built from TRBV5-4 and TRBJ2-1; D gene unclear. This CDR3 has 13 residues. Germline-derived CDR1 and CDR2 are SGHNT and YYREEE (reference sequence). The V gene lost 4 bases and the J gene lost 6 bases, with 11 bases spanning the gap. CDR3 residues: CASSTNLINEQFF. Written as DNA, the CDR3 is TGTGCCAGCAGCACCAACCTAATCAATGAGCAGTTCTTC.

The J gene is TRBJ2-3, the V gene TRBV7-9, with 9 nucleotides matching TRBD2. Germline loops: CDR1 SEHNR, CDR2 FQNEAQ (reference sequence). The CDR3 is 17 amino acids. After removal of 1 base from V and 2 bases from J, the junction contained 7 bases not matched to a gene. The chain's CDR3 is CASSLGSLAGNTDTQYF. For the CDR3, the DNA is TGTGCCAGCAGCTTAGGATCGCTAGCGGGGAACACAGATACGCAGTATTTT.

CDR3 sequence (DNA): TGTGCAAGTCGCTTTGAGAGCTCCTACAATGAGCAGTTCTTC. It specifies CASRFESSYNEQFF. J is TRBJ2-1 and V is TRBV12-2; the listed D gene, TRBD2, was not tested against the DNA. TRBV12-2 is classified as a pseudogene. The CDR3 has 14 residues.

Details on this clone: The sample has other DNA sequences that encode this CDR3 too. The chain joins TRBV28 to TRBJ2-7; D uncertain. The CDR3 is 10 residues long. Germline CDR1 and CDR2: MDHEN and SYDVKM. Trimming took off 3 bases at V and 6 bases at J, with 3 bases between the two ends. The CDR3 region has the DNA TGTGCCAGCAGTTTCCGCGAGCAGTACTTC. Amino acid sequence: CASSFREQYF.

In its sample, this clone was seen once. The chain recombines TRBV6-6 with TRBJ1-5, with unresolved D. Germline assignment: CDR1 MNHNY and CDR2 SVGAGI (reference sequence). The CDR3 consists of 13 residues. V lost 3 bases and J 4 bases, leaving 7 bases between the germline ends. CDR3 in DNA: TGTGCCAGCAGTTATTCCCCTAATCAGCCCCAGCATTTT. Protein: CASSYSPNQPQHF.